A selection of T cell receptor beta chains follows, all from one sample in a study of cytomegalovirus exposure and HLA in healthy donors. Profiling relied on immunoSEQ multiplex PCR, and the TCRdb table lists in-frame clones only, not all of them. This sample contains approximately 100,000 clones. Sequenced material: PBMCs. These receptors originate from a man aged 40-49 years in good health and CMV-seronegative. Both conserved end residues are part of each CDR3. The D gene is left open where the match is weak.

d_gene: -
v_gene: TRBV11-2
j_gene: TRBJ2-7
len: 13
CDR3aa: CASSFGDTYEQYF
CDR3nt: TGTGCCAGCAGCTTTGGGGACACCTACGAGCAGTACTTC

d_gene: -
v_gene: TRBV5-1
j_gene: TRBJ2-3
len: 14
CDR3aa: CASSLAQGSDTQYF
CDR3nt: TGCGCCAGCAGCTTGGCACAGGGTTCAGATACGCAGTATTTT

d_gene: -
v_gene: TRBV9
j_gene: TRBJ2-1
len: 17
CDR3aa: CASSVVDWGLATDEQFF
CDR3nt: TGTGCCAGCAGCGTAGTGGATTGGGGGCTAGCTACCGATGAGCAGTTCTTC

d_gene: TRBD2
v_gene: TRBV4-1
j_gene: TRBJ2-5
len: 15
CDR3aa: CASSHLAGEGETQYF
CDR3nt: TGCGCCAGCAGCCACCTAGCGGGGGAGGGGGAGACCCAGTACTTC

d_gene: -
v_gene: TRBV4-3
j_gene: TRBJ2-3
len: 16
CDR3aa: CASSQRPQASTDTQYF
CDR3nt: TGCGCCAGCAGCCAGCGCCCCCAAGCGAGCACAGATACGCAGTATTTT

d_gene: -
v_gene: TRBV29-1
j_gene: TRBJ2-7
len: 12
CDR3aa: CSVEVGTPEQYF
CDR3nt: TGCAGCGTTGAAGTAGGGACTCCCGAGCAGTACTTC

d_gene: -
v_gene: TRBV19
j_gene: TRBJ2-6
len: 16
CDR3aa: CASSIAQNSGANVLTF
CDR3nt: TGTGCCAGTAGTATAGCACAGAACTCTGGGGCCAACGTCCTGACTTTC

d_gene: -
v_gene: TRBV5-4
j_gene: TRBJ1-1
len: 14
CDR3aa: CASSPLGGNTEAFF
CDR3nt: TGTGCCAGCAGCCCCCTCGGGGGGAACACTGAAGCTTTCTTT

d_gene: -
v_gene: TRBV20-1
j_gene: TRBJ1-2
len: 11
CDR3aa: CSATPRGGYTF
CDR3nt: TGCAGTGCTACACCCAGGGGTGGCTACACCTTC

d_gene: TRBD1
v_gene: TRBV6-1
j_gene: TRBJ1-2
len: 12
CDR3aa: CASFRGREGYTF
CDR3nt: TGTGCCAGCTTCAGGGGGCGCGAGGGCTACACCTTC

d_gene: TRBD1
v_gene: TRBV5-8
j_gene: TRBJ1-5
len: 15
CDR3aa: CASSPRQGAVQPQHF
CDR3nt: TGTGCCAGCAGCCCGCGGCAGGGGGCTGTTCAGCCCCAGCATTTT

d_gene: -
v_gene: TRBV30
j_gene: TRBJ2-5
len: 13
CDR3aa: CAWSNGGQETQYF
CDR3nt: TGTGCCTGGAGTAACGGGGGACAAGAGACCCAGTACTTC

d_gene: -
v_gene: TRBV27
j_gene: TRBJ1-2
len: 16
CDR3aa: CASSSLLMGARGGYTF
CDR3nt: TGTGCCAGCAGTTCCCTGCTGATGGGGGCGCGAGGTGGCTACACCTTC

d_gene: TRBD1
v_gene: TRBV27
j_gene: TRBJ2-7
len: 14
CDR3aa: CASRRQGMSYEQYF
CDR3nt: TGTGCCAGCAGAAGACAGGGGATGTCCTACGAGCAGTACTTC

d_gene: -
v_gene: TRBV28
j_gene: TRBJ2-1
len: 14
CDR3aa: CASSATGKRNEQFF
CDR3nt: TGTGCCAGCAGTGCCACAGGGAAGAGGAATGAGCAGTTCTTC

d_gene: -
v_gene: TRBV10-1
j_gene: TRBJ1-4
len: 13
CDR3aa: CASSDGTTEKLFF
CDR3nt: TGCGCCAGCAGTGATGGGACAACCGAAAAACTGTTTTTT

d_gene: TRBD1
v_gene: TRBV9
j_gene: TRBJ2-2
len: 16
CDR3aa: CASSFGTGGGTGELFF
CDR3nt: TGTGCCAGCAGCTTTGGGACAGGGGGCGGGACCGGGGAGCTGTTTTTT

d_gene: TRBD1
v_gene: TRBV9
j_gene: TRBJ2-5
len: 17
CDR3aa: CASSGTHGTGDKETQYF
CDR3nt: TGTGCCAGCAGCGGAACCCACGGGACAGGGGACAAAGAGACCCAGTACTTC

d_gene: TRBD1
v_gene: TRBV2
j_gene: TRBJ1-5
len: 15
CDR3aa: CASSTGQGRDQPQHF
CDR3nt: TGTGCCAGCAGCACAGGACAGGGTCGCGATCAGCCCCAGCATTTT

d_gene: TRBD1
v_gene: TRBV11-3
j_gene: TRBJ2-3
len: 14
CDR3aa: CASSPQGAEDTQYF
CDR3nt: TGTGCCAGCAGCCCTCAGGGGGCCGAAGATACGCAGTATTTT

d_gene: -
v_gene: TRBV7-2
j_gene: TRBJ1-5
len: 15
CDR3aa: CASSLVGGAGQPQHF
CDR3nt: TGTGCCAGCAGCTTAGTAGGGGGGGCAGGACAGCCCCAGCATTTT

d_gene: TRBD2
v_gene: TRBV5-1
j_gene: TRBJ2-7
len: 17
CDR3aa: CASSLGPTSGLSYEQYF
CDR3nt: TGCGCCAGCAGCTTGGGTCCGACTAGCGGACTCTCCTACGAGCAGTACTTC

d_gene: -
v_gene: TRBV6-1
j_gene: TRBJ1-6
len: 13
CDR3aa: CASSGGQGSPLHF
CDR3nt: TGTGCCAGCAGTGGTGGCCAGGGTTCACCCCTCCACTTT

d_gene: -
v_gene: TRBV30
j_gene: TRBJ1-4
len: 15
CDR3aa: CAWSPPSGRNEKLFF
CDR3nt: TGTGCCTGGAGTCCCCCAAGCGGGCGAAATGAAAAACTGTTTTTT

d_gene: -
v_gene: TRBV7-8
j_gene: TRBJ1-5
len: 15
CDR3aa: CASSISVSGDQPQHF
CDR3nt: TGTGCCAGCAGCATATCCGTTTCGGGGGATCAGCCCCAGCATTTT

d_gene: -
v_gene: TRBV11-2
j_gene: TRBJ2-5
len: 15
CDR3aa: CASSVGQQGQETQYF
CDR3nt: TGTGCCAGCAGCGTAGGACAACAGGGTCAAGAGACCCAGTACTTC

d_gene: TRBD1
v_gene: TRBV4-1
j_gene: TRBJ1-4
len: 16
CDR3aa: CASSQGWTGSNEKLFF
CDR3nt: TGCGCCAGCAGCCAAGGATGGACAGGGTCTAATGAAAAACTGTTTTTT

d_gene: -
v_gene: TRBV6-6
j_gene: TRBJ1-1
len: 12
CDR3aa: CAGGEGGTEAFF
CDR3nt: TGTGCCGGTGGGGAGGGAGGCACTGAAGCTTTCTTT